The entry below gives a single T cell receptor beta chain sequence along with its context. Its antigen is not known. Method: immunoSEQ multiplex PCR; TCRdb's copy keeps in-frame clones and lacks some. The sample contains approximately 11,000 clones, around two thirds of which appear only once. The CDR3 sequence is 15 residues long. CDR1 SNHLY and CDR2 FYNNEI come from the germline V gene. J was trimmed by 2 bases and V by 7 bases; bases with no gene match: 8. The source of the sample is a study of immune cell composition in non-small cell lung cancer. Study-level findings and limits: Tumour-reactive clones were not shown to match dominant in vivo tumour clones. Top 10 clone scores and clonality were higher in squamous than adenocarcinoma. Tumour-associated clones >0.5% occurred in around 35% of adenocarcinomas, approximately 79% of squamous. Smoking pack-years did not significantly correlate with tumour TCR-beta clonality.

This clonotype originated in a human donor with non-small cell lung cancer. Sequenced material: lung tumor tissue. This chain uses TRBV2 with TRBJ2-5, with 9 bases aligning to TRBD1. This CDR3 is CASKRDRVGQETQYF. The CDR3 coding sequence is TGTGCCAGCAAACGGGACAGGGTTGGGCAAGAGACCCAGTACTTC.